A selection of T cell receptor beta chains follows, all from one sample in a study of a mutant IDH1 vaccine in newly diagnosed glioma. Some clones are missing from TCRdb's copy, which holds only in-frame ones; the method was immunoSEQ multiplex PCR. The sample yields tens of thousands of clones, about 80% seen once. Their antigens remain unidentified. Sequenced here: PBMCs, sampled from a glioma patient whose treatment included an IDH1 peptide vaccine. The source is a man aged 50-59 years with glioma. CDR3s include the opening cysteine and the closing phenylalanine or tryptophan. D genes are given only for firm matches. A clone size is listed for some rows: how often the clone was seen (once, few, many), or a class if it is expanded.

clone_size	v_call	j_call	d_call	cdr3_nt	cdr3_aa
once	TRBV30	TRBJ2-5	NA	TGTGCCTGGGCGAGTGGGGAGACCCAGTACTTC	CAWASGETQYF
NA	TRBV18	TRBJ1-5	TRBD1	TGTGCCAGCTCACTCGGACAGGGGCCCCAGCATTTT	CASSLGQGPQHF
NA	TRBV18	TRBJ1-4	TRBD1	TGTGCCAGCTCGACCGGGACAGGGCTGTTTTTT	CASSTGTGLFF
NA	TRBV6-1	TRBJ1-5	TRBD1	TGTGCCAGCAGTGAAGGTCCGACAGGGTGGAGCGGACAGCCCCAGCATTTT	CASSEGPTGWSGQPQHF
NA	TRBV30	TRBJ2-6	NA	TGTGCCTGGACGGTAGGGGCCAACGTCCTGACTTTC	CAWTVGANVLTF
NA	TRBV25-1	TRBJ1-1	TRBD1	TGTGCCAGCAGTGCCAAGCGGACAGGGGGCCTGAAAGCTTTCTTT	CASSAKRTGGLKAFF
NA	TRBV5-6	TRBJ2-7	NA	TGTGCCAGCAGTGGCTATTCCTACGAGCAGTACTTC	CASSGYSYEQYF
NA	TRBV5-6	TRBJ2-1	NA	TGTGCCAGCAGCTTGGGGCGGAGCTCCTACAATGAGCAGTTCTTC	CASSLGRSSYNEQFF
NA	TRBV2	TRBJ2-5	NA	TGTGCCAGCAGACCGAACGGTCACGGACAAGAGACCCAGTACTTC	CASRPNGHGQETQYF
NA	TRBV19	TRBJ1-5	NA	TGTGCCAGTAGTATAATGGGTGGATTCCGGTATAGCAATCAGCCCCAGCATTTT	CASSIMGGFRYSNQPQHF
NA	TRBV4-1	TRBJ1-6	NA	TGCGCCAGCAGCGTTTCGACAGCTAATAATTCACCCCTCCACTTT	CASSVSTANNSPLHF
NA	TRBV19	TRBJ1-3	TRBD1	TGTGCCAGTGGACAGGGGGACGGAAACACCATATATTTT	CASGQGDGNTIYF
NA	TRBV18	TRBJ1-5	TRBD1	TGTGCCAGCTCACCAGGGGACAGTAGCAATCAGCCCCAGCATTTT	CASSPGDSSNQPQHF
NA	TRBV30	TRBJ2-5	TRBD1	TGTGCCTGGACTATCGGGACAGGGGAGACCCAGTACTTC	CAWTIGTGETQYF
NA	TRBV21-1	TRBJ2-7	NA	TGTGCAAGCACGGAGAGTTCCTACGAGCAGTACTTC	CASTESSYEQYF
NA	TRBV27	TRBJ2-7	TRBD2	TGTGCCAGCAGTTTCCTAGTGGGGGGGGACTACGAGCAGTACTTC	CASSFLVGGDYEQYF
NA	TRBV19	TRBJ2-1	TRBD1	TGTGCCAGTACCTCGGGACAGGGCTACAATGAGCAGTTCTTC	CASTSGQGYNEQFF
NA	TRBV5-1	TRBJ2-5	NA	TGCGCCAGCAGCTCGGGGATGGCCCAAGAGACCCAGTACTTC	CASSSGMAQETQYF
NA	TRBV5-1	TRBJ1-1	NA	TGCGCCAGCAGCTTGGAAGTCCCGGGGACTGAAGCTTTCTTT	CASSLEVPGTEAFF
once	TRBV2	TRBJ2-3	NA	TGTGCCAGCAGACCCCTCCCGGGAGGCACAGATACGCAGTATTTT	CASRPLPGGTDTQYF
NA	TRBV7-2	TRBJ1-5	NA	TGTGCCAGCAGCGACGACGGATGGAATCAGCCCCAGCATTTT	CASSDDGWNQPQHF
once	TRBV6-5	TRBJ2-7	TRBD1	TGTGCCAGCAGCCCGGGGACAGGGCTCGGCGAGCAGTACTTC	CASSPGTGLGEQYF
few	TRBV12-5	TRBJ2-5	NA	TGTGCTAGTGGTTCCGCGGAGACCCAGTACTTC	CASGSAETQYF
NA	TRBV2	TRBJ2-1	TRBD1	TGTGCCAGCAGTGACCGGGACAGGTACTACAATGAGCAGTTCTTC	CASSDRDRYYNEQFF
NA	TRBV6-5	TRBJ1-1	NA	TGTGCCAGCAGTTACAGGGACGTTTTGGACACTGAAGCTTTCTTT	CASSYRDVLDTEAFF
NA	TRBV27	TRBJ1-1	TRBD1	TGTGCCAGCAGAAGATCCGCGGACAGGGGAAGGACTGAAGCTTTCTTT	CASRRSADRGRTEAFF
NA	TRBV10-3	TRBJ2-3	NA	TGTGCCATCAGTGAAAGGACAGATACGCAGTATTTT	CAISERTDTQYF
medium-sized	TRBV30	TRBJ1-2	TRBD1	TGTGCCTGGGGGAGGGACAGGCCTAGGGGCTACACCTTC	CAWGRDRPRGYTF